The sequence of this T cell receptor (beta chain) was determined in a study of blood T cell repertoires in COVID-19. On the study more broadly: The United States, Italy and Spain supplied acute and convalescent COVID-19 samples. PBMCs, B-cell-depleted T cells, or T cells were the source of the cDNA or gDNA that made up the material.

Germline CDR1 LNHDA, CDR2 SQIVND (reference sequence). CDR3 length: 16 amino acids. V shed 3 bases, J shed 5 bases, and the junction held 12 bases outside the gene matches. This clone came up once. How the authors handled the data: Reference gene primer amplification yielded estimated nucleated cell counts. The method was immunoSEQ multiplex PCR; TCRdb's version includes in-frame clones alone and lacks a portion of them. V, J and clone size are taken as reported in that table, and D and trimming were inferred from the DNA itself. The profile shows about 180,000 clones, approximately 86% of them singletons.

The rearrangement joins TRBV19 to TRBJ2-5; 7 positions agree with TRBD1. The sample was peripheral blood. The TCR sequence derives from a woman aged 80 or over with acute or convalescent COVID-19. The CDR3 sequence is CASSIPPRQGQETQYF. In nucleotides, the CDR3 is TGTGCCAGTAGTATCCCCCCTCGACAGGGTCAGGAGACCCAGTACTTC.